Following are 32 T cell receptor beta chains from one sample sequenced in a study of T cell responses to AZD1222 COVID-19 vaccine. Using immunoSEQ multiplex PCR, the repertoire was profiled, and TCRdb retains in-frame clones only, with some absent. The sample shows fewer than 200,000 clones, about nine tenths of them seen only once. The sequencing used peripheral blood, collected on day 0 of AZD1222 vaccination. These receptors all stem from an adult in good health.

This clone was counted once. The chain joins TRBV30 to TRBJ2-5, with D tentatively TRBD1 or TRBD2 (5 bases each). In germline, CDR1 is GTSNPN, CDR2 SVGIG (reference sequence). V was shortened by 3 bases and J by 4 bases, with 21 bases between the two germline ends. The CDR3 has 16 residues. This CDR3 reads CAWRRAGRPVRETQYF. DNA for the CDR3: TGTGCCTGGAGGAGGGCAGGGCGCCCCGTGAGAGAGACCCAGTACTTC. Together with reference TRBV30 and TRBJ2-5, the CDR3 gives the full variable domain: SQTIHQWPATLVQPVGSPLSLECTVEGTSNPNLYWYRQAAGRGLQLLFYSVGIGQISSEVPQNLSASRPQDRQFILSSKKLLLSDSGFYLCAWRRAGRPVRETQYFGPGTRLLVL.

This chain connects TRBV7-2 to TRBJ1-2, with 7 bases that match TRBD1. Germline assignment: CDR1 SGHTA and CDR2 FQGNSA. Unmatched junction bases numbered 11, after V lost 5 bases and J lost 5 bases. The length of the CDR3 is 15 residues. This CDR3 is CASSLQGDVTYGYTF. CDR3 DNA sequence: TGTGCCAGCAGCCTTCAGGGGGACGTGACGTATGGCTACACCTTC.

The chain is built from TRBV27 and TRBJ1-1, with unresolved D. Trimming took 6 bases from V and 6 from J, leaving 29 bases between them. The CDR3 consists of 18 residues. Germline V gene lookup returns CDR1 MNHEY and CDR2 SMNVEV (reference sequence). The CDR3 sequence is CASRVRGFTPREGAEAFF. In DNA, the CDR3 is TGTGCCAGCAGGGTGCGCGGTTTCACGCCTCGGGAGGGTGCTGAAGCTTTCTTT.

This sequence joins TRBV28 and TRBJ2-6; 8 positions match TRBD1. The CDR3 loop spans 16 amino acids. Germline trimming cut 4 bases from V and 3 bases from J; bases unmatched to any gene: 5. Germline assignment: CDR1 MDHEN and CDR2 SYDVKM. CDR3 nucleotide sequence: TGTGCCAGCAGTTCCTCAGGGACAGGTGGGGCCAACGTCCTGACTTTC. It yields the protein CASSSSGTGGANVLTF.

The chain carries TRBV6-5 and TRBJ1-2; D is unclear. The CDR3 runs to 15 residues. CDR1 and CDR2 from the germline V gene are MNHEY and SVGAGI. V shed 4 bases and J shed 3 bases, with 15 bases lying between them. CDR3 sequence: CASSLGKAADYGYTF. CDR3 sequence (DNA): TGTGCCAGCAGTTTGGGGAAGGCCGCTGACTATGGCTACACCTTC.

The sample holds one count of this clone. The CDR3, as DNA: TGTGCCATCAGTGATCTCGCACCCAATGAGCAGTTCTTC. It encodes CAISDLAPNEQFF. The chain has TRBV10-3 and TRBJ2-1; no clear D gene. V was shortened by 3 bases and J by 6 bases, with 9 bases between the two germline ends. Germline V gene lookup returns CDR1 ENHRY and CDR2 SYGVKD. This CDR3 region has 13 residues.

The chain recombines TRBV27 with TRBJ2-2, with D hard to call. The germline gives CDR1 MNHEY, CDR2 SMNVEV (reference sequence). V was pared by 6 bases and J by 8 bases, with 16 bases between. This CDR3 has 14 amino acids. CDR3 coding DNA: TGTGCCAGCAGACGTATTGACCGACCAGGGGAGCTGTTTTTT. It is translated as CASRRIDRPGELFF.

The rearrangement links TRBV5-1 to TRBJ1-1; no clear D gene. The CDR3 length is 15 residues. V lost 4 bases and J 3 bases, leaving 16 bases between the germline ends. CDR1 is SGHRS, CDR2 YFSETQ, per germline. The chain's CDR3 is CASSRPEGGYTEAFF. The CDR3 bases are TGCGCCAGCAGCAGGCCAGAGGGTGGGTACACTGAAGCTTTCTTT.

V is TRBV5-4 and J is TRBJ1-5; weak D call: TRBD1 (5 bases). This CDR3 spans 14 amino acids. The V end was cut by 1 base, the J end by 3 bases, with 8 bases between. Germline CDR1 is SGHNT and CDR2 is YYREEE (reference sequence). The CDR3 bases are TGTGCCAGCAGCTTGCAGGGTCCCAATCAGCCCCAGCATTTT. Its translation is CASSLQGPNQPQHF.

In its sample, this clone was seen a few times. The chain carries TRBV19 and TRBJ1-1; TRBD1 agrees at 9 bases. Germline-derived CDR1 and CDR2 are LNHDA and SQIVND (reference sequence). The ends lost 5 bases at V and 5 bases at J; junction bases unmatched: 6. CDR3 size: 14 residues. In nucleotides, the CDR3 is TGTGCCAGTAGTCCAGGACAGGGGCGGACTGAAGCTTTCTTT. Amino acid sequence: CASSPGQGRTEAFF.

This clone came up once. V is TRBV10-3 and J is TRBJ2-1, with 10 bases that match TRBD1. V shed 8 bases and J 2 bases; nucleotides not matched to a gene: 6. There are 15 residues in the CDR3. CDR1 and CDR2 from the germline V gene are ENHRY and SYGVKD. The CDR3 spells CAILAGQGAYNEQFF. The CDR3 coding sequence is TGTGCCATCCTGGCCGGACAGGGGGCCTACAATGAGCAGTTCTTC.

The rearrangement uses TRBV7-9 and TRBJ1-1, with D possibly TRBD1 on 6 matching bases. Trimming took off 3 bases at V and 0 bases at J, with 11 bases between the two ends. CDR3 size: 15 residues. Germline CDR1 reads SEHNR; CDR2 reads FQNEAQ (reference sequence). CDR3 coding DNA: TGTGCCAGCAGCTTCGGCAGGGGAGTGAACACTGAAGCTTTCTTT. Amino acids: CASSFGRGVNTEAFF.

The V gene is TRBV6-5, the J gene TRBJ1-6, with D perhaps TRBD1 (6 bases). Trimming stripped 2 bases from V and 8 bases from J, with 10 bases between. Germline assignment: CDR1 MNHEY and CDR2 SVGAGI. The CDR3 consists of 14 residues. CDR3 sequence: CASSYGQFDSPLHF. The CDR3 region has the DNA TGTGCCAGCAGTTACGGACAGTTTGATTCACCCCTCCACTTT.

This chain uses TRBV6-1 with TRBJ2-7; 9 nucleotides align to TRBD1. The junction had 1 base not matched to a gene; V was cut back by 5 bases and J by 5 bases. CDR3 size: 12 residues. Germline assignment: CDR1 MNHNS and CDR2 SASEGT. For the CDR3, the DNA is TGTGCCAGCAGTTGGACAGGGGACGAGCAGTACTTC. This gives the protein CASSWTGDEQYF.

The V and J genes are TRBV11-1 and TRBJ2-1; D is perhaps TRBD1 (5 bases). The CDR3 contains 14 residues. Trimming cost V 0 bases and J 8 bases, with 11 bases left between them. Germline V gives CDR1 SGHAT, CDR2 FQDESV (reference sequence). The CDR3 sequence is CASSLASAGHEQFF. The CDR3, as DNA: TGTGCCAGCAGCTTAGCTTCGGCAGGGCATGAGCAGTTCTTC.

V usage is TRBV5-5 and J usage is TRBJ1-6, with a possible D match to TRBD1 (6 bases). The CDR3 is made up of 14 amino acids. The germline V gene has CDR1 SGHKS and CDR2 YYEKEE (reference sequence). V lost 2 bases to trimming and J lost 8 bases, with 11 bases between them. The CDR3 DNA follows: TGTGCCAGCAGCTTATGGACAGAAGATTCACCCCTCCACTTT. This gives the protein CASSLWTEDSPLHF. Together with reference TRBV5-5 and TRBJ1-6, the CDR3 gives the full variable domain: DAGVTQSPTHLIKTRGQQVTLRCSPISGHKSVSWYQQVLGQGPQFIFQYYEKEERGRGNFPDRFSARQFPNYSSELNVNALLLGDSALYLCASSLWTEDSPLHFGNGTRLTVT.

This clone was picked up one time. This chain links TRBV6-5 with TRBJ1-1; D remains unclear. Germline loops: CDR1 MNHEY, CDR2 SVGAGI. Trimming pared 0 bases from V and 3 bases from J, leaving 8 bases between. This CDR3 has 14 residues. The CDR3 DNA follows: TGTGCCAGCAGTTACTCGAACAGCGACACTGAAGCTTTCTTT. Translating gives CASSYSNSDTEAFF.

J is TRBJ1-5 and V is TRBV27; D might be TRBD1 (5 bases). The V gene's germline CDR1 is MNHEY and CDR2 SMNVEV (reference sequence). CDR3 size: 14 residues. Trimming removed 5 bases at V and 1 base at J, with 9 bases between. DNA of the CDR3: TGTGCCAGCAGTGCCGGGGGGAGCAATCAGCCCCAGCATTTT. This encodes CASSAGGSNQPQHF.

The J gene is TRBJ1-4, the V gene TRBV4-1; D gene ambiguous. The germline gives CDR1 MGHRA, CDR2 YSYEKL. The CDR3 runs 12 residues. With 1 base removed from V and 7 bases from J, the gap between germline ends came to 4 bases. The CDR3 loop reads CASSQVLEKLFF. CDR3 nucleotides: TGCGCCAGCAGCCAAGTTCTTGAAAAACTGTTTTTT.

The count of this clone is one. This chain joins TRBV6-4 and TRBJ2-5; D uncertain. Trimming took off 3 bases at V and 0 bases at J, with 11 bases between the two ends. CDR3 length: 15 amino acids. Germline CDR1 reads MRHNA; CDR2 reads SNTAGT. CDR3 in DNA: TGTGCCAGCAGTGAAGGTTGGGGTCACCAAGAGACCCAGTACTTC. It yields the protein CASSEGWGHQETQYF.

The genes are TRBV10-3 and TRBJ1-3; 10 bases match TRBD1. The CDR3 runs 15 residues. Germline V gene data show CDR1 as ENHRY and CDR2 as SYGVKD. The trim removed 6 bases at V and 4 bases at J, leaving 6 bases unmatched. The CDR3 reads CAISRDRGGGNTIYF. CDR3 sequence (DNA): TGTGCCATCAGCCGGGACAGGGGCGGAGGAAACACCATATATTTT.

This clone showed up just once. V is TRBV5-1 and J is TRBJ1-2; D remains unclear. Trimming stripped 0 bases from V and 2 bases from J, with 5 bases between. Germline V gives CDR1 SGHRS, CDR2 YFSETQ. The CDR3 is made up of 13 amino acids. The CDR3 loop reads CASSLEWNYGYTF. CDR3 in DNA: TGCGCCAGCAGCTTGGAGTGGAACTATGGCTACACCTTC. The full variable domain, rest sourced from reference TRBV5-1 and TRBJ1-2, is KAGVTQTPRYLIKTRGQQVTLSCSPISGHRSVSWYQQTPGQGLQFLFEYFSETQRNKGNFPGRFSGRQFSNSRSEMNVSTLELGDSALYLCASSLEWNYGYTFGSGTRLTVV.

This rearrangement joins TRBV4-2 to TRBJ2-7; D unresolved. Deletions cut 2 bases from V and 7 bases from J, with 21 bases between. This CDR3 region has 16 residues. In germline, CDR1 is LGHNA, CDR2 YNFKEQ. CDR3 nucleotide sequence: TGTGCCAGCAGCCAAAAACGTGGGGTAACCCTCGAGGAGCAGTACTTC. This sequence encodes CASSQKRGVTLEEQYF.

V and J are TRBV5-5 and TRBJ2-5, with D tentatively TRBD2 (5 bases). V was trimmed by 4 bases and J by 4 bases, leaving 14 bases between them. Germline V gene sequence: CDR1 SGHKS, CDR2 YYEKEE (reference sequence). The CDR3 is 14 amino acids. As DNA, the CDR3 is TGTGCCAGCAGCAGACCTGGGCGGGCAGAGACCCAGTACTTC. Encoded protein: CASSRPGRAETQYF. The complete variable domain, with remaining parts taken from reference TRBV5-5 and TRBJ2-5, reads DAGVTQSPTHLIKTRGQQVTLRCSPISGHKSVSWYQQVLGQGPQFIFQYYEKEERGRGNFPDRFSARQFPNYSSELNVNALLLGDSALYLCASSRPGRAETQYFGPGTRLLVL.

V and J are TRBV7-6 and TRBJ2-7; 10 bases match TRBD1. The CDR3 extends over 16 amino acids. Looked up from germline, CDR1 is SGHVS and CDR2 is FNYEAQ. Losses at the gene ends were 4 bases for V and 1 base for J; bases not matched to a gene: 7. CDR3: CASSSRRDRGSYEQYF. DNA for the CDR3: TGTGCCAGCAGCTCACGACGGGACAGGGGATCCTACGAGCAGTACTTC. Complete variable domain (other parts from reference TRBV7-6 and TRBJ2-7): GAGVSQSPRYKVTKRGQDVALRCDPISGHVSLYWYRQALGQGPEFLTYFNYEAQQDKSGLPNDRFSAERPEGSISTLTIQRTEQRDSAMYRCASSSRRDRGSYEQYFGPGTRLTVT.

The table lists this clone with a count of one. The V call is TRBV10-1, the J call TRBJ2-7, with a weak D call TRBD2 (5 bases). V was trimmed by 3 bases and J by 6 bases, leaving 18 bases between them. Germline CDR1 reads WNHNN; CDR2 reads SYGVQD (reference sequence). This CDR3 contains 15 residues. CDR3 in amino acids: CASSEERAGPSEQYF. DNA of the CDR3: TGCGCCAGCAGTGAAGAGAGGGCAGGCCCGAGCGAGCAGTACTTC.

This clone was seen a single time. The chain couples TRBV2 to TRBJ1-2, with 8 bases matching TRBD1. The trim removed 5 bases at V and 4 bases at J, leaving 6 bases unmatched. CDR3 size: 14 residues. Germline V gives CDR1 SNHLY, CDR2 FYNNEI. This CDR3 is CASSRDRSSYGYTF. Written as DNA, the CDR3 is TGTGCCAGCAGTAGGGACAGGAGTTCCTATGGCTACACCTTC.

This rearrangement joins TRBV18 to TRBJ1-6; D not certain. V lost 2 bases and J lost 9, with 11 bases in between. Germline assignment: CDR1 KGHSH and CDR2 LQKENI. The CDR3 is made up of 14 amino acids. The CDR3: CASSPSTESSPLHF. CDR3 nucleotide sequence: TGTGCCAGCTCACCATCCACAGAGTCTTCACCCCTCCACTTT.

This chain's CDR3 is CASSQTDSDSWETQYF. The CDR3 nucleotides read TGCGCCAGCAGCCAAACCGACAGCGATTCGTGGGAGACCCAGTACTTC. The chain combines TRBV4-1 with TRBJ2-5, with D possibly being TRBD1 (5 bases). Trimming shortened V by 2 bases and J by 5 bases, and 18 bases separated the two germline ends. The CDR3 totals 16 residues. Germline-derived CDR1 and CDR2 are MGHRA and YSYEKL.

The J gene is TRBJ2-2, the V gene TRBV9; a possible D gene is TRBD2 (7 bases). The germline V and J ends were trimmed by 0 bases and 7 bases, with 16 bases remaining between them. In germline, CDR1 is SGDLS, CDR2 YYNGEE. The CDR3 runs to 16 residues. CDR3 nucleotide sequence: TGTGCCAGCAGCGTAGTAGGGGGACTACTCGGCGGGGAGCTGTTTTTT. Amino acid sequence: CASSVVGGLLGGELFF.

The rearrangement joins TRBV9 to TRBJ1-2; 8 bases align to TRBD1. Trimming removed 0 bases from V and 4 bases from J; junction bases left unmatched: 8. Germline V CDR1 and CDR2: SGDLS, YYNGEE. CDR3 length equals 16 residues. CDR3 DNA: TGTGCCAGCAGCGTAGGCGGACAGGGAGGGTCCTATGGCTACACCTTC. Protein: CASSVGGQGGSYGYTF.

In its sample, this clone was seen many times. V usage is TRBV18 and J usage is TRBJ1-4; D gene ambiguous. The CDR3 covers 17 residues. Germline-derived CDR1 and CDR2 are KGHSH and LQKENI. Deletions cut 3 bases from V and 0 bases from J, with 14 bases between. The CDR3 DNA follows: TGTGCCAGCTCACCTGAGACTAACCTTGCAACTAATGAAAAACTGTTTTTT. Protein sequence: CASSPETNLATNEKLFF.